Presented here are 16 T cell receptor beta chains from one specimen sequenced in a study of Graves' ophthalmopathy and Graves' hyperthyroidism listed by TCRdb under 2018. Sequencing relied on an Illumina HiSeq 2000. For repertoire sequencing, the TCR beta CDR3 regions were amplified from RNA transcripts. HTBI primers and the Qiagen OneStep RT-PCR kit were used in a first-round RT-PCR, which was followed by a second-round multiplex PCR, size selection and purification. The public reads were run again by TCRdb, first through fastp at Q25 and then through MiXCR, and only productive beta chains were kept. Each record represents a unique CDR3 protein, reported with the most common genes and DNA among its rows. A total of 620,000 or so distinct CDR3 sequences appear in this sample, around a fifth of them only once. The leading ten clones occupy more than 5.5% of the sample. Material: peripheral blood. The source of these receptors is a woman aged 18-29 years with stable Graves' hyperthyroidism. Some clones in this sample may be carry-over from other donors' samples. Donor details come from another sample of the same person, matched by shared clones.

This clonotype was found a few times. This chain connects TRBV20-1 to TRBJ1-1; no definite D call. CDR1 and CDR2 (germline): DFQATT, SNEGSKA (reference sequence). This CDR3 has 14 amino acids. Deletions cut 2 bases from V and 0 bases from J, with 10 bases between. In nucleotides, the CDR3 is TGCAGTGCTAGACACAGAGCGATGAACACTGAAGCTTTCTTT. It encodes CSARHRAMNTEAFF.

Ten or more counts support this clonotype. The rearrangement links TRBV6-2 or TRBV6-3 to TRBJ1-2; D not resolved. V shed 6 bases and J shed 6 bases, with 17 bases lying between them. The germline V gene encodes CDR1 MNHEY and CDR2 SVGEGT. The CDR3 consists of 14 residues. The CDR3 region has the DNA TGTGCCAGCAGCCTACCCTCCCGCGGAAATGGCTACACCTTC. Amino acid sequence: CASSLPSRGNGYTF.

This clonotype has only a few counts. This sequence joins TRBV6-5 and TRBJ2-4; TRBD1 is a possible D gene (5 bases). Trimming left V 0 bases short and J 2 bases short, with 14 bases between. The CDR3 length is 17 residues. The V gene's germline CDR1 is MNHEY and CDR2 SVGAGI. The CDR3 DNA is TGTGCCAGCAGTTACTCCGAGGAAGGGGCGACCAAAAACATTCAGTACTTC. Its translation: CASSYSEEGATKNIQYF.

This clonotype was seen at least ten times. The chain uses TRBV12-5 and TRBJ1-3; D uncertain. Looked up from germline, CDR1 is LGHNT and CDR2 is FRNRAP. The CDR3 sequence is 14 residues long. With 6 bases removed from V and 4 bases from J, the gap between germline ends came to 13 bases. CDR3 nucleotide sequence: TGTGCTAGTGGCCCAGACTTTCCGGGAAACACCATATATTTT. It yields the protein CASGPDFPGNTIYF.

This clonotype was picked up many times. The chain recombines TRBV12-3 or TRBV12-4 with TRBJ2-2, with D uncertain. CDR3 size: 15 residues. V shed 5 bases and J shed 2 bases, with 12 bases lying between them. The CDR3 nucleotides are TGTGCCAGCAGTCCGTGGCTCCTAAACACCGGGGAGCTGTTTTTT. Residues: CASSPWLLNTGELFF.

This clonotype was counted between two and nine times. The CDR3 DNA reads TGCAGTGCTCTTCAGGGGAGCGGTCAGCCCCAGCATTTT. Translation gives CSALQGSGQPQHF. This chain links TRBV20-1 with TRBJ1-5, with D tentatively TRBD1 (6 bases). The V and J ends lost 5 bases and 6 bases respectively, with 14 bases between them. In germline, CDR1 is DFQATT, CDR2 SNEGSKA (reference sequence). The CDR3 runs 13 residues.

The rearrangement uses TRBV29-1 and TRBJ1-2; 8 bases line up with TRBD1. The germline V gene has CDR1 SQVTM and CDR2 ANQGSEA. The CDR3 loop spans 13 amino acids. V lost 7 bases and J lost 3; bases outside the gene matches: 7. As DNA, the CDR3 is TGCAGCGCTTTGGACAGGGCGGACTATGGCTACACCTTC. This codes for CSALDRADYGYTF.

This clonotype showed up many times. The chain combines TRBV29-1 with TRBJ1-1; D is unresolved. This CDR3 contains 12 residues. Germline loops: CDR1 SQVTM, CDR2 ANQGSEA. Trimming removed 5 bases from V and 10 bases from J, with 17 bases in between. The DNA for the CDR3 is TGCAGCGTTAGCAAGGGAGGTTTGGCAGCTTTCTTT. This gives the protein CSVSKGGLAAFF.

This clonotype has a count of ten or more. This chain connects TRBV12-3 or TRBV12-4 to TRBJ2-7; TRBD2 agrees at 8 bases. The CDR3 contains 14 residues. V gave up 5 bases and J gave up 2 bases; unmatched junction bases: 5. CDR3 nucleotide sequence: TGTGCCAGCAGTAAAACTAGCGGACCCTACGAGCAGTACTTC. The encoded protein is CASSKTSGPYEQYF.

The chain uses TRBV6-1 and TRBJ1-5; 12 bases align to TRBD1. The germline V gene has CDR1 MNHNS and CDR2 SASEGT. There are 17 residues in the CDR3. The junction had 8 bases not matched to a gene; V was cut back by 7 bases and J by 1 base. The CDR3 nucleotides are TGTGCCAGCACACGGGGACAGGGGGCCGGGAGCAATCAGCCCCAGCATTTT. This sequence encodes CASTRGQGAGSNQPQHF.

This clonotype was detected many times. The chain uses TRBV9 and TRBJ2-2; the D gene could be TRBD1 or TRBD2 (5 bases each). Trimming took 6 bases from V and 0 from J, leaving 18 bases between them. The germline V gene encodes CDR1 SGDLS and CDR2 YYNGEE. The CDR3 runs to 17 residues. The CDR3 nucleotides read TGTGCCAGCACCCCTTCCGGGACGCCCACGAACACCGGGGAGCTGTTTTTT. Protein sequence: CASTPSGTPTNTGELFF.

This chain links TRBV5-1 with TRBJ2-7; D possibly corresponds to TRBD1 (6 bases). The germline CDR1 and CDR2 sequences are SGHRS and YFSETQ. The V end was cut by 1 base, the J end by 1 base, with 12 bases between. The CDR3 extends over 15 amino acids. Here the CDR3 reads CASSLKGQPSYEQYF. The CDR3 nucleotides read TGCGCCAGCAGCTTGAAGGGACAACCGTCCTACGAGCAGTACTTC.

Remarks on this clonotype: A single base separates this from a much larger clone, so it may be a read error. J is TRBJ1-6 and V is TRBV6-1; D ambiguous. V lost 0 bases and J lost 9, with 6 bases in between. Germline V CDR1 and CDR2: MNHNS, SASEGT. This CDR3 is 13 amino acids long. CDR3 sequence reads: CASSEARGSPLHF. The CDR3 DNA reads as TGTGCCAGCAGTGAAGCGCGGGGTTCACCCCTCCACTTT.

This clonotype has a count of ten or more. The rearrangement joins TRBV6-1 to TRBJ1-1; no clear D. The CDR3 covers 17 residues. V was cut by 3 bases and J by 1 base, with 18 bases left in between. Germline assignment: CDR1 MNHNS and CDR2 SASEGT. The chain's CDR3 is CASSDNARRGKNTEAFF. The CDR3 nucleotides read TGTGCCAGCAGTGATAATGCGAGACGAGGTAAGAACACTGAAGCTTTCTTT.

This clonotype has a handful of counts. The V call is TRBV29-1, the J call TRBJ1-5; tentative D call: TRBD1 (6 bases). CDR3 size: 15 residues. The germline V gene encodes CDR1 SQVTM and CDR2 ANQGSEA. V dropped 6 bases and J dropped 7 bases, with 22 bases sitting between them. CDR3 in DNA: TGCAGCGTCGATCCGATAAAACAGGGCGGGCAGCCCCAGCATTTT. Translated: CSVDPIKQGGQPQHF.

This sequence joins TRBV2 and TRBJ1-2; possibly TRBD1 for D (5 bases). The V end was cut by 2 bases, the J end by 4 bases, with 11 bases between. Germline lookup yields CDR1 SNHLY and CDR2 FYNNEI. This CDR3 spans 14 amino acids. The CDR3 reads CASSERGVAYGYTF. In DNA form, the CDR3 reads TGTGCCAGCAGTGAAAGAGGGGTGGCCTATGGCTACACCTTC.